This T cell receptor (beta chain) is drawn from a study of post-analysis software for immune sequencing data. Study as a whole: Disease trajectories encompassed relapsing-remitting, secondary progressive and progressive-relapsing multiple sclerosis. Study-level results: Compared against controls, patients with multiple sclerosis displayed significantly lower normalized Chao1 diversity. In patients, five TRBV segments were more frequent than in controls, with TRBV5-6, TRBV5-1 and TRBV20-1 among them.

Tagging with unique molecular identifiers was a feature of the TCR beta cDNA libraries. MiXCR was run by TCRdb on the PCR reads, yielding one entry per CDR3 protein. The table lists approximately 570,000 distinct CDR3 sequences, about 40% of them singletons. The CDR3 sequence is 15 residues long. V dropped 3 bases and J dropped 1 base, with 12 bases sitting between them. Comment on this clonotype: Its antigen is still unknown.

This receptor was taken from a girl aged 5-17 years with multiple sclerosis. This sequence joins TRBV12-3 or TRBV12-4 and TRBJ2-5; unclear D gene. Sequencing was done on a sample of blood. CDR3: CASSFGISPQETQYF. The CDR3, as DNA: TGTGCCAGCAGTTTTGGTATAAGTCCCCAAGAGACCCAGTACTTC.